These T cell receptor beta chains were read from a single sample in a study of T cell responses to AZD1222 COVID-19 vaccine. Libraries were prepared by immunoSEQ multiplex PCR; TCRdb keeps only in-frame clonotypes and omits some of them. The sample contains a few hundred thousand clones, 80% to 95% of which appear only once. The sequenced sample was peripheral blood, obtained on day 0 of AZD1222 vaccination. The receptors shown here come from an adult in good health. Both conserved end residues are part of each CDR3. Size tells how often a clone was seen (once, few, many) or the class of an expanded clone, and some rows leave it out.

V gene	J gene	clone size	CDR3 protein
TRBV28	TRBJ2-2	NA	CASSPGYTGELFF
TRBV7-8	TRBJ2-7	NA	CASSSPGLANEQYF
TRBV4-2	TRBJ1-1	NA	CASSQAGVNTEAFF
TRBV24-1	TRBJ2-6	once	CATSDPRPGQGGSGANVLTF
TRBV28	TRBJ2-7	NA	CASSLVAGVSYEQYF
TRBV2	TRBJ2-7	NA	CASSDPSYEQYF
TRBV4-2	TRBJ1-4	NA	CASSQGNPEKNEKLFF
TRBV19	TRBJ2-3	NA	CASSSRLAGGTDTQYF
TRBV11-3	TRBJ2-4	NA	CASSLRTGDAKNIQYF
TRBV19	TRBJ2-7	NA	CASSISASLDEQYF
TRBV28	TRBJ2-3	NA	CASRPSAGGTDTQYF
TRBV14	TRBJ2-2	NA	CASSPYSGVDTGELFF
TRBV28	TRBJ1-5	NA	CASRTPGLNQPQHF
TRBV25-1	TRBJ2-1	NA	CASTRDTYNEQFF
TRBV7-9	TRBJ2-1	NA	CASSLNANEQFF
TRBV19	TRBJ1-4	NA	CASSILGKAGNEKLFF
TRBV3-1/TRBV3-2	TRBJ2-5	NA	CASSQDNPGLEKTQYF
TRBV7-9	TRBJ1-2	NA	CASSSGGPYGYTF
TRBV28	TRBJ2-5	NA	CASSPTSLVRETQYF
TRBV5-4	TRBJ1-1	NA	CASSLGGENTEAFF
TRBV28	TRBJ2-7	once	CASSFLTGGTYEQYF
TRBV11-2	TRBJ2-5	NA	CASSLDLQGGGETQYF
TRBV18	TRBJ2-7	few	CASSRAGTSVPYEQYF
TRBV27	TRBJ2-7	NA	CASRLRGDRSYEQYF
TRBV15	TRBJ2-2	NA	CATSRDNTGELFF
TRBV4-1	TRBJ2-2	NA	CASSQADSNTGELFF
TRBV7-2	TRBJ2-5	NA	CARAGAGGTQYF
TRBV19	TRBJ1-1	NA	CASSSGQRMNTEAFF
TRBV6-5	TRBJ1-1	once	CASSSLQGQRYTEAFF
TRBV7-3	TRBJ2-7	NA	CASSSSGESGEQYF
TRBV20-1	TRBJ2-5	NA	CSGPSAETQYF
TRBV5-4	TRBJ1-2	NA	CASSLDGDYGYTF
TRBV4-1	TRBJ2-1	NA	CASSQVLAGGGNEQFF
TRBV7-9	TRBJ1-4	NA	CASSLETGTNEKLFF
TRBV29-1	TRBJ1-1	NA	CSVGQAHTEAFF
TRBV7-7	TRBJ2-5	NA	CASGSGRGIQETQYF
TRBV29-1	TRBJ2-5	NA	CSATGQYAETQYF
TRBV7-6	TRBJ2-5	NA	CASSPGLAGGGKETQYF
TRBV5-1	TRBJ2-2	NA	CASSPWTSATGELFF
TRBV4-1	TRBJ1-1	NA	CASSQAEGDTEAFF
TRBV11-2	TRBJ2-7	once	CASSPVQGSHEQYF
TRBV10-2	TRBJ2-7	few	CASSESRGRSYEQYF
TRBV19	TRBJ2-1	NA	CASSIGQLNEQFF
TRBV7-9	TRBJ1-2	NA	CASNKYGRDGYTF
TRBV28	TRBJ2-7	once	CASSALVYEQYF
TRBV19	TRBJ1-5	NA	CASQDSRGNQPQHF
TRBV9	TRBJ2-3	NA	CASKPQAGSSTDTQYF
TRBV27	TRBJ2-7	NA	CASSLSPGTGISYEQYF
TRBV6-2/TRBV6-3	TRBJ1-5	NA	CASSVALQPQHF
TRBV5-4	TRBJ2-3	NA	CASTRGGRGTDTQYF
TRBV9	TRBJ1-2	once	CASSVVGEGTGGRNGYTF
TRBV5-1	TRBJ2-7	NA	CASSGGTGIYEQYF
TRBV7-2	TRBJ1-1	NA	CASSPGRVVGTEAFF
TRBV5-1	TRBJ1-4	NA	CASSLEGGIWEKLFF
TRBV27	TRBJ2-1	NA	CASSGLRGVGEQFF